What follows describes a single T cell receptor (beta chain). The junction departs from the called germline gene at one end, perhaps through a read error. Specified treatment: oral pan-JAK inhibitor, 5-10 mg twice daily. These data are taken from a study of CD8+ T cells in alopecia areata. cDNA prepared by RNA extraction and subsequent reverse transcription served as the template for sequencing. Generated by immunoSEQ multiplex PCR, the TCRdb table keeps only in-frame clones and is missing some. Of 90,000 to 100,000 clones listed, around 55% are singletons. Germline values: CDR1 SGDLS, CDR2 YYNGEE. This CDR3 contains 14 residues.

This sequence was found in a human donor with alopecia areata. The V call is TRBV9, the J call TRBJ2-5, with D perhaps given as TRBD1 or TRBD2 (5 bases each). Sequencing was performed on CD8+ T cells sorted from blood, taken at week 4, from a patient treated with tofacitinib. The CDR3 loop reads CAGSAPGPQETQYF. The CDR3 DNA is TGTGCCGGCAGCGCCCCGGGACCCCAAGAGACCCAGTACTTC.